The rows below give T cell receptor beta chains drawn from one sample of a study of T-cell reconstitution after alpha-beta-depleted transplantation in children. TCRdb re-analysed the PCR reads in MiXCR, keeping a single row per CDR3 protein. The sample comprises approximately 190,000 distinct CDR3 sequences, 6.3% of which are singletons, and 4.5% rests with the top ten. Sequenced material: PBMCs, taken before TCRalphabeta/CD19-depleted stem cell transplant. Source of these receptors: a girl under three years old with combined immunodeficiency, due to receive a stem cell transplant. The CDR3 runs from the conserved cysteine through the conserved F or W. D genes are given only for firm matches. Some rows mark clone size as missing; the rest say once, few, many or name a class of expanded clone.

d_call: NA; clone_size: many; v_call: TRBV6-2/TRBV6-3; cdr3_length: 15; j_call: TRBJ1-1; cdr3_nt: TGTGCCAGCAGTTACCTTAAAGAGGTAAACACTGAAGCTTTCTTT; cdr3_aa: CASSYLKEVNTEAFF
d_call: NA; clone_size: many; v_call: TRBV29-1; cdr3_length: 14; j_call: TRBJ2-3; cdr3_nt: TGCAGCGTTGGGCGGTGGGAGAAGGGGGATACGCAGTATTTT; cdr3_aa: CSVGRWEKGDTQYF
d_call: TRBD1; clone_size: few; v_call: TRBV12-3/TRBV12-4; cdr3_length: 13; j_call: TRBJ2-7; cdr3_nt: TGTGCCAGCAGTTGGACAGGGTCCGGCGAGCAGTACTTC; cdr3_aa: CASSWTGSGEQYF
d_call: NA; clone_size: many; v_call: TRBV5-1; cdr3_length: 15; j_call: TRBJ2-7; cdr3_nt: TGCGCCAGCAGCTTGGACGGGTTGTACACCTACGAGCAGTACTTC; cdr3_aa: CASSLDGLYTYEQYF
d_call: NA; clone_size: many; v_call: TRBV15; cdr3_length: 14; j_call: TRBJ2-5; cdr3_nt: TGTGCCACCAGCAGAGATGGGGGAGGAGAGACCCAGTACTTC; cdr3_aa: CATSRDGGGETQYF
d_call: NA; clone_size: few; v_call: TRBV6-5; cdr3_length: 14; j_call: TRBJ2-1; cdr3_nt: TGTGCCAGCAGTTACTCCCCCGGATACAATGAGCAGTTCTTC; cdr3_aa: CASSYSPGYNEQFF
d_call: NA; clone_size: few; v_call: TRBV12-3/TRBV12-4; cdr3_length: 11; j_call: TRBJ2-4; cdr3_nt: TGTGCCAGCAGGAATAAAAACATTCAGTACTTC; cdr3_aa: CASRNKNIQYF
d_call: TRBD1; clone_size: many; v_call: TRBV7-8; cdr3_length: 18; j_call: TRBJ1-2; cdr3_nt: TGTGCCAGCAGCTTACCCTTGTCTCGGACAGGGGGCAACTATGGCTACACCTTC; cdr3_aa: CASSLPLSRTGGNYGYTF
d_call: TRBD2; clone_size: many; v_call: TRBV27; cdr3_length: 15; j_call: TRBJ2-7; cdr3_nt: TGTGCCAGCGGTTTCCTCGGGACTACATCCTACGAGCAGTACTTC; cdr3_aa: CASGFLGTTSYEQYF
d_call: TRBD2; clone_size: many; v_call: TRBV7-2; cdr3_length: 15; j_call: TRBJ2-1; cdr3_nt: TGTGCCAGCAGCTTATGGACTAGCGGGTTCGATGAGCAGTTCTTC; cdr3_aa: CASSLWTSGFDEQFF
d_call: TRBD2; clone_size: many; v_call: TRBV5-8; cdr3_length: 17; j_call: TRBJ2-3; cdr3_nt: TGTGCCAGCAGCTTGTTCGGAGCGGGAGCTCGAACAGATACGCAGTATTTT; cdr3_aa: CASSLFGAGARTDTQYF
d_call: TRBD2; clone_size: many; v_call: TRBV7-2; cdr3_length: 18; j_call: TRBJ2-1; cdr3_nt: TGTGCCAGCAGCTTAGCCCTCTGGGCGGGAGGCTCCTACAATGAGCAGTTCTTC; cdr3_aa: CASSLALWAGGSYNEQFF
d_call: TRBD1; clone_size: many; v_call: TRBV4-1; cdr3_length: 14; j_call: TRBJ2-7; cdr3_nt: TGCGCCAGCAGACCCATCCAGGGGGCCTACGAGCAGTACTTC; cdr3_aa: CASRPIQGAYEQYF
d_call: TRBD2; clone_size: many; v_call: TRBV29-1; cdr3_length: 15; j_call: TRBJ2-5; cdr3_nt: TGCAGCGTTGAGGGGACTAGCGTGTACCAAGAGACCCAGTACTTC; cdr3_aa: CSVEGTSVYQETQYF
d_call: TRBD2; clone_size: many; v_call: TRBV20-1; cdr3_length: 16; j_call: TRBJ2-1; cdr3_nt: TGCAGTGCCACGCCACCGGGACTACAATACTACAATGAGCAGTTCTTC; cdr3_aa: CSATPPGLQYYNEQFF
d_call: NA; clone_size: many; v_call: TRBV5-1; cdr3_length: 17; j_call: TRBJ2-1; cdr3_nt: TGCGCCAGCAGCTTGTACGTACCGCACCCGCGTCGGAATGAGCAGTTCTTC; cdr3_aa: CASSLYVPHPRRNEQFF
d_call: NA; clone_size: many; v_call: TRBV9; cdr3_length: 19; j_call: TRBJ1-3; cdr3_nt: TGTGCCAGCAGCGTAAACTGGAGGGACACCAGCCCCTCTGGAAACACCATATATTTT; cdr3_aa: CASSVNWRDTSPSGNTIYF
d_call: NA; clone_size: many; v_call: TRBV2; cdr3_length: 15; j_call: TRBJ2-5; cdr3_nt: TGTGCCAGCAGCGAGCAGGGGATACCCCAAGAGACCCAGTACTTC; cdr3_aa: CASSEQGIPQETQYF
d_call: NA; clone_size: many; v_call: TRBV29-1; cdr3_length: 14; j_call: TRBJ2-2; cdr3_nt: TGCAGCGTTCGGGGCGGGATGAACACCGGGGAGCTGTTTTTT; cdr3_aa: CSVRGGMNTGELFF
d_call: TRBD2; clone_size: many; v_call: TRBV30; cdr3_length: 14; j_call: TRBJ2-3; cdr3_nt: TGTGCCTGGAGTGATAGCGGGGGCACAGATACGCAGTATTTT; cdr3_aa: CAWSDSGGTDTQYF
d_call: NA; clone_size: many; v_call: TRBV7-6; cdr3_length: 12; j_call: TRBJ2-5; cdr3_nt: TGTGCCAGCAGCTTAGCGCGAGAGACCCAGTACTTC; cdr3_aa: CASSLARETQYF
d_call: TRBD1; clone_size: many; v_call: TRBV29-1; cdr3_length: 12; j_call: TRBJ2-2; cdr3_nt: TGCAGCGGAAGGGGGCAGGGCGGGGAGCTGTTTTTT; cdr3_aa: CSGRGQGGELFF
d_call: TRBD1; clone_size: many; v_call: TRBV12-3/TRBV12-4; cdr3_length: 14; j_call: TRBJ1-1; cdr3_nt: TGTGCCAGCAGTAGGACAGGGCAGAACACTGAAGCTTTCTTT; cdr3_aa: CASSRTGQNTEAFF
d_call: NA; clone_size: many; v_call: TRBV9; cdr3_length: 18; j_call: TRBJ2-2; cdr3_nt: TGTGCCAGCAGCGTAGGTACCGGGACCCCTGCAAACACCGGGGAGCTGTTTTTT; cdr3_aa: CASSVGTGTPANTGELFF
d_call: NA; clone_size: many; v_call: TRBV11-2; cdr3_length: 16; j_call: TRBJ2-3; cdr3_nt: TGTGCCAGCAGCCCCGGACTTGGGTGGGTCCTTGGGACGCAGTATTTT; cdr3_aa: CASSPGLGWVLGTQYF
d_call: NA; clone_size: many; v_call: TRBV10-2; cdr3_length: 12; j_call: TRBJ2-2; cdr3_nt: TGCGCCAGCAGTGAGTCGCAGGGGGAGCTGTTTTTT; cdr3_aa: CASSESQGELFF
d_call: NA; clone_size: NA; v_call: TRBV6-7; cdr3_length: 13; j_call: TRBJ1-1; cdr3_nt: TGTGCCAGCAGTTACTTACAGGGTACTGAAGCTTTCTTT; cdr3_aa: CASSYLQGTEAFF
d_call: NA; clone_size: many; v_call: TRBV29-1; cdr3_length: 16; j_call: TRBJ2-1; cdr3_nt: TGCAGCGTTGAAGGGGGGGCCCCTCATTCCTACAATGAGCAGTTCTTC; cdr3_aa: CSVEGGAPHSYNEQFF
d_call: NA; clone_size: NA; v_call: TRBV27; cdr3_length: 15; j_call: TRBJ1-2; cdr3_nt: TGTGCCAGCAGTTTCTCACAGGATAATCCGAATGGCTACACCTTC; cdr3_aa: CASSFSQDNPNGYTF
d_call: NA; clone_size: many; v_call: TRBV4-1; cdr3_length: 15; j_call: TRBJ2-5; cdr3_nt: TGCGCCAGCAGCCAAGTCGTATATCTTCAGGTGACCCAGTACTTC; cdr3_aa: CASSQVVYLQVTQYF
d_call: TRBD2; clone_size: many; v_call: TRBV11-3; cdr3_length: 17; j_call: TRBJ2-5; cdr3_nt: TGTGCCAGCAGCTTAGGGCTCCAGCGGGGGGATCAAGAGACCCAGTACTTC; cdr3_aa: CASSLGLQRGDQETQYF
d_call: TRBD1; clone_size: many; v_call: TRBV7-9; cdr3_length: 14; j_call: TRBJ2-7; cdr3_nt: TGTGCCAGCAGCCTGACAGGGAATACCTACGAGCAGTACTTC; cdr3_aa: CASSLTGNTYEQYF
d_call: NA; clone_size: many; v_call: TRBV11-2; cdr3_length: 15; j_call: TRBJ2-1; cdr3_nt: TGTGCCAGCACTATGTGGGACGGTGAATACAATGAGCAGTTCTTC; cdr3_aa: CASTMWDGEYNEQFF
d_call: NA; clone_size: many; v_call: TRBV20-1; cdr3_length: 12; j_call: TRBJ2-1; cdr3_nt: TGCAGTGCTAGGGTCCGCTACAATGAGCAGTTCTTC; cdr3_aa: CSARVRYNEQFF
d_call: TRBD1; clone_size: many; v_call: TRBV3-1; cdr3_length: 14; j_call: TRBJ2-5; cdr3_nt: TGTGCCAGCAGCCCGACAGGGGGCGGAGAGACCCAGTACTTC; cdr3_aa: CASSPTGGGETQYF
d_call: NA; clone_size: NA; v_call: TRBV12-3/TRBV12-4; cdr3_length: 13; j_call: TRBJ2-5; cdr3_nt: TGTGCCAGCAGTTTAGCCCTTAAAGAGACCCAGTACTTC; cdr3_aa: CASSLALKETQYF
d_call: TRBD1; clone_size: NA; v_call: TRBV20-1; cdr3_length: 17; j_call: TRBJ2-7; cdr3_nt: TGCTGCGCTAGAGATCGTAGGACAGGGCGTTTAACCTACGAGCAGTACTTC; cdr3_aa: CCARDRRTGRLTYEQYF